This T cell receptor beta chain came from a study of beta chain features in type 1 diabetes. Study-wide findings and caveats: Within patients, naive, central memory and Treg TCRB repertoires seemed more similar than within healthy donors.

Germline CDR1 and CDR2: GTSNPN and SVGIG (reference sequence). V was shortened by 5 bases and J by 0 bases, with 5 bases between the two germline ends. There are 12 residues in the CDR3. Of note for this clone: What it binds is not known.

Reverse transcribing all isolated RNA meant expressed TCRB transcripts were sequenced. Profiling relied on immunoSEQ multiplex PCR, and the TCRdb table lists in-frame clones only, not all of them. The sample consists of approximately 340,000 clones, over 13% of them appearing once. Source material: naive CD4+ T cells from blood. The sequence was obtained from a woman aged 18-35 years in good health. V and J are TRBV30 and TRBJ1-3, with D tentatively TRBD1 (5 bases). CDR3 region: CAWGASGNTIYF. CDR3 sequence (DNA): TGTGCCTGGGGGGCCTCTGGAAACACCATATATTTT.